This TCR beta chain originates from a study of identical twins. Study-level findings and limits: Reduced insertions were recorded for abundant cord blood beta clonotypes, with no such pattern in memory repertoires.

Template switching introduced a universal primer site, and the cDNA bore unique molecular identifiers. TCRdb ran MiXCR on the 5' RACE reads and lists one entry per CDR3 protein. The sample holds fewer than 650,000 distinct CDR3 sequences, just under 10% seen once. This CDR3 contains 15 residues. CDR1 and CDR2 from the germline V gene are MNHEY and SMNVEV (reference sequence). V gave up 5 bases and J gave up 3 bases; unmatched junction bases: 9. In this sample, this clonotype turned up many times. Its antigen is still unknown. The same specimen was also included in a second study, on yellow fever vaccine responses in identical twins. That report adds: Vaccine-induced T cell responses in twins were reportedly observed to appear partly convergent, partly personalized.

The sample consisted of PBMCs. This clonotype originated in a woman aged 18 to 35 in good health. This chain uses TRBV27 with TRBJ2-7, with 8 bases matching TRBD1. Written as DNA, the CDR3 is TGTGCCAGCAGTCTAGGACAGGGAGGAATCTACGAGCAGTACTTC. This codes for CASSLGQGGIYEQYF.